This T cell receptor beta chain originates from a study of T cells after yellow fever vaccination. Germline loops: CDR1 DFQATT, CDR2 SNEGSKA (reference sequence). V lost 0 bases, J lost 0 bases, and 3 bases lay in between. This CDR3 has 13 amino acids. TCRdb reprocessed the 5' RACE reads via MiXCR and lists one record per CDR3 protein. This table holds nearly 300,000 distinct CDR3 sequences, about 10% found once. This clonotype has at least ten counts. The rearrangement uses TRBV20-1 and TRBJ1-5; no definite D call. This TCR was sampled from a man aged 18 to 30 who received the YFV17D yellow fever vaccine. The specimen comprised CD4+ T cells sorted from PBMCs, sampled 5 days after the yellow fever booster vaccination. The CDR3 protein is CSAREDSNQPQHF. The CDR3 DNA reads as TGCAGTGCTAGAGAAGATAGCAATCAGCCCCAGCATTTT.